The 3 T cell receptor beta chains in this list originate from one sample, sequenced in a study of OX40 agonist ivuxolimab in advanced cancers. The data were produced by immunoSEQ multiplex PCR, yet TCRdb's version contains in-frame clones alone and is incomplete. This sample carries roughly 46,000 clones, roughly nine tenths of them seen once, and the ten largest clones take just under 5%. Sequencing used CD4+ or CD8+ T cells sorted from blood, obtained in a trial of the OX40 agonist ivuxolimab. The receptors shown here come from an adult with an advanced solid tumor such as melanoma, head and neck, liver or kidney cancer.

V usage is TRBV2 and J usage is TRBJ2-1; 7 bases agree with TRBD1. This CDR3 contains 15 residues. Germline values: CDR1 SNHLY, CDR2 FYNNEI. The trim removed 3 bases at V and 4 bases at J, leaving 6 bases unmatched. CDR3: CASSDEGQTYNEQFF. For the CDR3, the DNA is TGTGCCAGCAGTGACGAGGGACAGACATACAATGAGCAGTTCTTC. The whole variable domain, remainder taken from reference TRBV2 and TRBJ2-1, is EPEVTQTPSHQVTQMGQEVILRCVPISNHLYFYWYRQILGQKVEFLVSFYNNEISEKSEIFDDQFSVERPDGSNFTLKIRSTKLEDSAMYFCASSDEGQTYNEQFFGPGTRLTVL.

This rearrangement joins TRBV9 to TRBJ1-2, with D possibly TRBD1 on 5 matching bases. The V gene's germline CDR1 is SGDLS and CDR2 YYNGEE. The CDR3 totals 16 residues. Trimming left V 3 bases short and J 1 base short, with 16 bases between. Here the CDR3 DNA reads TGTGCCAGCAGCGCGCCCGAGACAGATTATAACTATGGCTACACCTTC. It yields the protein CASSAPETDYNYGYTF.

The chain joins TRBV4-1 to TRBJ1-1, with D possibly TRBD1 on 6 matching bases. The germline CDR1 and CDR2 sequences are MGHRA and YSYEKL. The V end was cut by 3 bases, the J end by 1 base, with 9 bases between. CDR3 length equals 14 residues. The CDR3 nucleotides read TGCGCCAGCAGCCACGGGGACAAGAACACTGAAGCTTTCTTT. Protein product: CASSHGDKNTEAFF.